This T cell receptor (beta chain) stems from a study of T cells in Graves' hyperthyroidism and ophthalmopathy. On the study more broadly: Peripheral blood was collected at initial diagnosis, before any treatment. Findings and caveats of the study: Patients with ophthalmopathy were separated from those with stable hyperthyroidism by a 13 V-J model. Among thyroid clonotypes expanded above 0.001, most also appeared in blood.

This clonotype was detected ten times or more. As yet, its antigen is unknown. Germline CDR1 SGHAT, CDR2 FQNNGV. V was cut by 3 bases and J by 5 bases, with 14 bases left in between. The CDR3 contains 15 residues. From RNA transcripts, TCR beta CDR3 regions were amplified. The primer set for the first-round RT-PCR of the TCR CDR3 was HTBI. In TCRdb, the multiplex PCR reads were re-called with MiXCR into one record per CDR3 protein. The table includes 300,000 to 350,000 distinct CDR3 sequences, approximately 15% detected once. Sequencing input: blood. The V call is TRBV11-2, the J call TRBJ2-1; D unresolved. This TCR was recovered from a woman in her 30s with Graves' hyperthyroidism. The CDR3 region is CASSLTRSENNEQFF. The DNA for the CDR3 is TGTGCCAGCAGCTTGACCCGGAGCGAGAACAATGAGCAGTTCTTC.